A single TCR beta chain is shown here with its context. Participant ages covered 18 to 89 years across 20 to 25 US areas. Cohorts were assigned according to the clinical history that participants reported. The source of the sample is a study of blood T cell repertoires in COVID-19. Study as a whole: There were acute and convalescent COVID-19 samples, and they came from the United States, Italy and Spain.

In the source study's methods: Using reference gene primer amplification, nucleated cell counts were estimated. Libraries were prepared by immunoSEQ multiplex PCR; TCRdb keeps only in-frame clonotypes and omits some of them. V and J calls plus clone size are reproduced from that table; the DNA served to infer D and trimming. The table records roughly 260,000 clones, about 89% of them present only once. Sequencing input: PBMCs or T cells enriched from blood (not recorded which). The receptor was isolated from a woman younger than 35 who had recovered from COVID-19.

Written as DNA, the CDR3 is TGTGCCAGCAGCCGGGACAGGGGGCCTGCCTACGAGCAGTACTTC. This gives the protein CASSRDRGPAYEQYF. This chain uses TRBV5-4 with TRBJ2-7, with TRBD1 identical over 12 bases. CDR1 is SGHNT and CDR2 is YYREEE in the germline V gene (reference sequence). Trimming removed 4 bases from V and 2 bases from J; junction bases left unmatched: 4. The CDR3 consists of 15 residues.